Following are 24 T cell receptor beta chains from one sample sequenced in a study of blood T cell repertoires in COVID-19 (dated by TCRdb to 2018 to 2020). The method was the immunoSEQ multiplex PCR assay. The clones in this table, taken by TCRdb from immuneACCESS, are in-frame only. Not every clone is retained; where verified, under half of the shortfall comes from an unresolved V gene, and the cause of the rest is unknown. The sample data list 110,000 or so clones, and under 80% of these were observed just once. About 2.5% of the sample goes to the ten largest clones. Sequenced: peripheral blood. The receptors shown here come from a man aged 45-65 years with acute or convalescent COVID-19.

This chain links TRBV9 with TRBJ2-7; TRBD1 aligns across 7 bases. With 0 bases clipped from V and 3 bases from J, the junction kept 12 bases outside the gene matches. There are 17 residues in the CDR3. The germline CDR1 and CDR2 sequences are SGDLS and YYNGEE. CDR3 DNA sequence: TGTGCCAGCAGCGTAGGTGATTCTGGGACAGTGGGCTACGAGCAGTACTTC. Its protein product is CASSVGDSGTVGYEQYF. Drawing the rest from reference TRBV9 and TRBJ2-7, the complete variable domain is DSGVTQTPKHLITATGQRVTLRCSPRSGDLSVYWYQQSLDQGLQFLIQYYNGEERAKGNILERFSAQQFPDLHSELNLSSLELGDSALYFCASSVGDSGTVGYEQYFGPGTRLTVT.

The V and J genes are TRBV2 and TRBJ1-5; TRBD1 might be the D (6 bases). The V gene's germline CDR1 is SNHLY and CDR2 FYNNEI. The CDR3 has 14 residues. The V and J ends lost 6 bases and 1 base respectively, with 10 bases between them. This chain's CDR3 is CASSSDRSNQPQHF. CDR3 in DNA: TGTGCCAGCAGCTCTGACAGGAGCAATCAGCCCCAGCATTTT.

CDR3 residues: CASSPETSGRQNEQFF. CDR3 bases: TGTGCCAGCAGCCCAGAGACTAGCGGGAGGCAGAATGAGCAGTTCTTC. The chain employs TRBV4-2 and TRBJ2-1; 13 bases map to TRBD2. Germline V gene lookup returns CDR1 LGHNA and CDR2 YNFKEQ. The junction had 7 bases not matched to a gene; V was cut back by 4 bases and J by 7 bases. This CDR3 has 16 residues.

This rearrangement joins TRBV5-1 to TRBJ1-3, with TRBD1 matching over 11 bases. Germline V gene sequence: CDR1 SGHRS, CDR2 YFSETQ. The CDR3 extends over 16 amino acids. V gave up 3 bases and J gave up 4 bases; unmatched junction bases: 6. In DNA form, the CDR3 reads TGCGCCAGCAGCTCCGGACAGGGGGCGCCGGGAAACACCATATATTTT. This sequence encodes CASSSGQGAPGNTIYF.

This clone was detected once. The V and J genes are TRBV29-1 and TRBJ1-2; TRBD1 is a possible D gene (5 bases). The CDR3 contains 13 residues. The V end lost 0 bases, the J end lost 7 bases, and 12 bases lay between the germline ends. Germline loops: CDR1 SQVTM, CDR2 ANQGSEA. CDR3 DNA sequence: TGCAGCGTTGAAGACAGCGGGACCTCTGGCTACACCTTC. Amino acid sequence: CSVEDSGTSGYTF.

This clone was detected a few times. V usage is TRBV5-1 and J usage is TRBJ2-5; TRBD1 matches 8 bases. The CDR3 covers 14 residues. V lost 3 bases and J lost 4; bases outside the gene matches: 5. CDR1 SGHRS and CDR2 YFSETQ come from the germline V gene. CDR3 sequence (DNA): TGCGCCAGCAGCTACGGACAGGGTCGAGAGACCCAGTACTTC. This sequence encodes CASSYGQGRETQYF. The full variable domain, with the rest looked up from reference TRBV5-1 and TRBJ2-5, is KAGVTQTPRYLIKTRGQQVTLSCSPISGHRSVSWYQQTPGQGLQFLFEYFSETQRNKGNFPGRFSGRQFSNSRSEMNVSTLELGDSALYLCASSYGQGRETQYFGPGTRLLVL.

The genes are TRBV5-1 and TRBJ1-4; D gene ambiguous. This CDR3 has 14 amino acids. Trimming pared 4 bases from V and 5 bases from J, leaving 12 bases between. Germline CDR1 and CDR2: SGHRS and YFSETQ. The CDR3 DNA sequence: TGCGCCAGCAGCATTCGGACGGGAAATGAAAAACTGTTTTTT. This sequence encodes CASSIRTGNEKLFF. The entire variable domain, with the rest obtained from reference TRBV5-1 and TRBJ1-4, is as follows: KAGVTQTPRYLIKTRGQQVTLSCSPISGHRSVSWYQQTPGQGLQFLFEYFSETQRNKGNFPGRFSGRQFSNSRSEMNVSTLELGDSALYLCASSIRTGNEKLFFGSGTQLSVL.

Notes on this clone: Additional DNA sequences in this sample encode the identical CDR3. CDR3 coding DNA: TGCAGTGCTAGCGGTAACACTGAAGCTTTCTTT. Translation: CSASGNTEAFF. The V gene is TRBV20-1, the J gene TRBJ1-1; D is ambiguous. This CDR3 spans 11 amino acids. V lost 3 bases and J lost 2, with 4 bases in between. CDR1 and CDR2 from the germline V gene are DFQATT and SNEGSKA (reference sequence).

The V and J genes are TRBV6-4 and TRBJ2-2; D might be TRBD1 (6 bases). The CDR3 is 16 residues long. The V gene's germline CDR1 is MRHNA and CDR2 SNTAGT. Trimming removed 4 bases from V and 5 bases from J, with 17 bases in between. As DNA, the CDR3 is TGTGCCAGCAGTGTCTCTGGGGCAGGGGAGACCGGGGAGCTGTTTTTT. It is translated as CASSVSGAGETGELFF.

The chain links TRBV11-1 to TRBJ2-7; 8 bases are a match to TRBD2. This CDR3 comprises 14 residues. The junction had 11 bases not matched to a gene; V was cut back by 6 bases and J by 7 bases. CDR1 and CDR2 from the germline V gene are SGHAT and FQDESV (reference sequence). CDR3 coding DNA: TGTGCCAGCAGTCCGAGCGGGAGCCGTAAGGAGCAGTACTTC. This sequence encodes CASSPSGSRKEQYF.

The chain has TRBV7-9 and TRBJ2-5, with D tentatively TRBD1 (6 bases). V was shortened by 4 bases and J by 5 bases, with 14 bases between the two germline ends. CDR1 is SEHNR and CDR2 is FQNEAQ in the germline V gene (reference sequence). The length of the CDR3 is 14 residues. The CDR3 protein is CASSSPPGEETQYF. As DNA, the CDR3 is TGTGCCAGCAGCTCCCCGCCAGGGGAGGAGACCCAGTACTTC.

J is TRBJ1-1 and V is TRBV28; D is uncertain. Germline V gene sequence: CDR1 MDHEN, CDR2 SYDVKM. The CDR3 is made up of 13 amino acids. V lost 3 bases and J lost 5, with 10 bases in between. CDR3 protein: CASSFYHETEAFF. The CDR3 DNA follows: TGTGCCAGCAGTTTTTACCACGAGACTGAAGCTTTCTTT.

The count of this clone is one. This chain connects TRBV5-1 to TRBJ1-1; D uncertain. V was pared by 0 bases and J by 10 bases, with 19 bases between. The germline V gene has CDR1 SGHRS and CDR2 YFSETQ. This CDR3 region has 15 residues. The CDR3 DNA sequence: TGCGCCAGCAGCTTGGAATTCGGGGAAGACTTGAGAGCTTTCTTT. Protein product: CASSLEFGEDLRAFF. The full variable domain, its missing parts supplied by reference TRBV5-1 and TRBJ1-1, is KAGVTQTPRYLIKTRGQQVTLSCSPISGHRSVSWYQQTPGQGLQFLFEYFSETQRNKGNFPGRFSGRQFSNSRSEMNVSTLELGDSALYLCASSLEFGEDLRAFFGQGTRLTVV.

The V gene is TRBV13, the J gene TRBJ2-7, with no clear D. Germline V gene data show CDR1 as PRHDT and CDR2 as FYEKMQ (reference sequence). The CDR3 covers 11 residues. The V end lost 0 bases, the J end lost 6 bases, and 3 bases lay between the germline ends. DNA for the CDR3: TGTGCCAGCAGCTTAGGCCGCGAGCAGTACTTC. It is translated as CASSLGREQYF. The whole variable domain, filled in from reference TRBV13 and TRBJ2-7, reads AAGVIQSPRHLIKEKRETATLKCYPIPRHDTVYWYQQGPGQDPQFLISFYEKMQSDKGSIPDRFSAQQFSDYHSELNMSSLELGDSALYFCASSLGREQYFGPGTRLTVT.

The chain uses TRBV3-1 (or the pseudogene TRBV3-2) and TRBJ2-1, with 7 nucleotides matching TRBD1. Germline CDR1 reads LGHDT; CDR2 reads YNNKEL (reference sequence). The CDR3 totals 13 residues. The V segment lost 4 bases and the J segment 9 bases; nucleotides outside the gene matches: 6. The CDR3 DNA sequence: TGTGCCAGCAGCCTTCCGACAGGGATTGAGCAGTTCTTC. Its protein is CASSLPTGIEQFF.

V and J are TRBV15 and TRBJ2-3; D is ambiguous. The CDR3 runs to 13 residues. Trimming took off 0 bases at V and 5 bases at J, with 6 bases between the two ends. CDR1 is LNHNV, CDR2 YYDKDF, per germline (reference sequence). CDR3 loop: CATSRDEIDTQYF. The DNA of the CDR3 is TGTGCCACCAGCAGAGATGAGATAGATACGCAGTATTTT.

The CDR3 DNA is TGTGCCAGTAGACAGGGGTGGAACGAGCAGTACTTC. It yields the protein CASRQGWNEQYF. This chain uses TRBV19 with TRBJ2-7; 7 bases match TRBD1. The CDR3 is 12 residues long. V lost 6 bases to trimming and J lost 5 bases; unmatched junction nucleotides: 4. Germline assignment: CDR1 LNHDA and CDR2 SQIVND (reference sequence). Together with reference TRBV19 and TRBJ2-7, the CDR3 gives the full variable domain: DGGITQSPKYLFRKEGQNVTLSCEQNLNHDAMYWYRQDPGQGLRLIYYSQIVNDFQKGDIAEGYSVSREKKESFPLTVTSAQKNPTAFYLCASRQGWNEQYFGPGTRLTVT.

Only a few counts were recorded for this clone. The chain is built from TRBV10-3 and TRBJ2-1; 10 positions agree with TRBD2. V lost 5 bases and J lost 7; bases outside the gene matches: 8. The length of the CDR3 is 15 residues. Germline lookup yields CDR1 ENHRY and CDR2 SYGVKD. The CDR3 loop reads CAISSGTSDMNEQFF. CDR3 bases: TGTGCCATCAGTTCCGGGACTAGCGACATGAATGAGCAGTTCTTC.

The chain joins TRBV10-3 to TRBJ1-3; D ambiguous. The CDR3 runs to 15 residues. The germline V gene encodes CDR1 ENHRY and CDR2 SYGVKD. V shed 3 bases and J shed 0 bases, with 9 bases lying between them. Here the CDR3 reads CAISDPKSSGNTIYF. The DNA of the CDR3 is TGTGCCATCAGTGACCCCAAGAGCTCTGGAAACACCATATATTTT.

The V and J genes are TRBV7-9 and TRBJ1-3, with D unclear. V was pared by 1 base and J by 7 bases, with 5 bases between. The CDR3 consists of 12 residues. Germline CDR1 reads SEHNR; CDR2 reads FQNEAQ (reference sequence). Written as DNA, the CDR3 is TGTGCCAGCAGCTTAGACACGAACACCATATATTTT. Its protein product is CASSLDTNTIYF.

This clone was counted a single time. The chain recombines TRBV21-1 with TRBJ2-7; the tabulated D call, TRBD1, remains unverified against the DNA. TRBV21-1 constitutes a pseudogene. The CDR3 extends over 19 amino acids. The chain's CDR3 is CASSKARGSSHLTSYEQYF. Written as DNA, the CDR3 is TGTGCCAGCAGCAAAGCTAGGGGCAGCTCGCATCTTACCTCCTACGAGCAGTACTTC.

This clone was seen a few times. This chain links TRBV11-1 with TRBJ2-7, with TRBD1 identical over 11 bases. Germline-derived CDR1 and CDR2 are SGHAT and FQDESV (reference sequence). V shed 3 bases, J shed 3 bases, and the junction held 7 bases outside the gene matches. The CDR3 length is 16 residues. The CDR3 sequence: CASSFGQGARLYEQYF. The CDR3 region has the DNA TGTGCCAGCAGCTTCGGACAGGGGGCCCGACTCTACGAGCAGTACTTC. The complete variable domain, with remaining parts taken from reference TRBV11-1 and TRBJ2-7, reads EAEVAQSPRYKITEKSQAVAFWCDPISGHATLYWYRQILGQGPELLVQFQDESVVDDSQLPKDRFSAERLKGVDSTLKIQPAELGDSAMYLCASSFGQGARLYEQYFGPGTRLTVT.

This clone was picked up a small number of times. The chain has TRBV30 and TRBJ1-3; no firm D call. CDR1 and CDR2 from the germline V gene are GTSNPN and SVGIG (reference sequence). V was shortened by 7 bases and J by 0 bases, with 10 bases between the two germline ends. This CDR3 is built from 13 residues. CDR3 bases: TGTGCCTTTTCAGTCTCCTCTGGAAACACCATATATTTT. Translation gives CAFSVSSGNTIYF.

The chain couples TRBV19 to TRBJ1-2; no definite D call. Trimming removed 6 bases from V and 3 bases from J, with 11 bases in between. CDR3 length: 13 amino acids. CDR1 is LNHDA and CDR2 is SQIVND in the germline V gene (reference sequence). CDR3 bases: TGTGCCAGTAGGAGAGCGTTAGACTATGGCTACACCTTC. This gives the protein CASRRALDYGYTF.